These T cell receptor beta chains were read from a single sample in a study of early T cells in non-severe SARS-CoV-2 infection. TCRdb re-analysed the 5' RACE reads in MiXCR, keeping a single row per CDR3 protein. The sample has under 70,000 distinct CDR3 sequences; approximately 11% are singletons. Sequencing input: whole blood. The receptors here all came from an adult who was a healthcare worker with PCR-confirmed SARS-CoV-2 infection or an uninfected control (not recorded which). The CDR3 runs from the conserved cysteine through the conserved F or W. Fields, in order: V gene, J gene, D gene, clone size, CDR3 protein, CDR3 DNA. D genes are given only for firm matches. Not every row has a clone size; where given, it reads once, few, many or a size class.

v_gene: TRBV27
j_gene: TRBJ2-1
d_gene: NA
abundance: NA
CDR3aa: CATTRTGGSGEQFF
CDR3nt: TGTGCCACCACAAGGACAGGAGGGTCTGGTGAGCAGTTCTTC

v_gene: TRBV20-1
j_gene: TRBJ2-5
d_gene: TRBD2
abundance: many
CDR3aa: CSASSGSQETQYF
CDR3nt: TGCAGTGCTAGTAGCGGGAGTCAAGAGACCCAGTACTTC

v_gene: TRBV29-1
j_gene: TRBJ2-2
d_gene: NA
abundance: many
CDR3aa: CSVEAGGSTGELFF
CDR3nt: TGCAGCGTTGAGGCAGGGGGGAGCACCGGGGAGCTGTTTTTT

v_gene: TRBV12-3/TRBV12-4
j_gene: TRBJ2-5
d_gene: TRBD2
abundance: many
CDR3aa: CASSDRGDPENQYF
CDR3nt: TGTGCCAGCAGTGACCGGGGGGATCCCGAGAACCAGTACTTC

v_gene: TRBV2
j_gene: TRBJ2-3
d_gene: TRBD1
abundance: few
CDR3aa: CASGQGDTDTQYF
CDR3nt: TGTGCCAGCGGACAGGGGGACACAGATACGCAGTATTTT

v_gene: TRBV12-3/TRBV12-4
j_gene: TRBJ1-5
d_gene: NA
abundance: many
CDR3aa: CASSFDTSNQPQHF
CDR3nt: TGTGCCAGCAGTTTCGACACAAGCAATCAGCCCCAGCATTTT

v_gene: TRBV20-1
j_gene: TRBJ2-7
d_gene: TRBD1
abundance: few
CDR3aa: CSGRDRSSYEQYF
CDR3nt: TGCAGTGGGAGGGACAGGAGCTCCTACGAGCAGTACTTC

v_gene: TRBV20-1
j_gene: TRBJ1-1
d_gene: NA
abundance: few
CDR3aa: CSATGLAGRGTEAFF
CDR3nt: TGCAGTGCTACGGGGCTGGCAGGGCGAGGAACTGAAGCTTTCTTT

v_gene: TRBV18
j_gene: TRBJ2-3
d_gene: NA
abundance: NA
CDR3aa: CASSPTVEPADTQYF
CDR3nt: TGTGCCAGCTCACCTACAGTTGAACCCGCAGATACGCAGTATTTT

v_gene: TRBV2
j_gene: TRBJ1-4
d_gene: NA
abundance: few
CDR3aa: CASAFSRTTNEKLFF
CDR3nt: TGTGCCAGCGCCTTCTCCAGGACAACTAATGAAAAACTGTTTTTT

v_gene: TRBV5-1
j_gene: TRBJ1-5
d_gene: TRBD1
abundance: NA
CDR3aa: CASSKGTGVNQPQHF
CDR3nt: TGCGCCAGCAGCAAAGGGACAGGGGTGAATCAGCCCCAGCATTTT

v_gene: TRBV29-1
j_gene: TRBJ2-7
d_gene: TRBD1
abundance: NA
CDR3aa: CSVVRGQGAWEQYF
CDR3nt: TGCAGCGTTGTGCGGGGACAGGGGGCTTGGGAGCAGTACTTC

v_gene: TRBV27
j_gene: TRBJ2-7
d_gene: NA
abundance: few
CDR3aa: CASSLFGSPSYEQYF
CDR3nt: TGTGCCAGCAGTTTATTCGGCAGCCCGTCCTACGAGCAGTACTTC

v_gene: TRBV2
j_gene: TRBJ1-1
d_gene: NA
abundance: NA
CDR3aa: CASSEFWQNTEAFF
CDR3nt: TGTGCCAGCAGTGAATTCTGGCAAAACACTGAAGCTTTCTTT

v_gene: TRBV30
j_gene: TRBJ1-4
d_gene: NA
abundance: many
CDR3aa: CAWSKALTVFNEKLFF
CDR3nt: TGTGCCTGGAGCAAGGCCCTGACAGTCTTCAATGAAAAACTGTTTTTT